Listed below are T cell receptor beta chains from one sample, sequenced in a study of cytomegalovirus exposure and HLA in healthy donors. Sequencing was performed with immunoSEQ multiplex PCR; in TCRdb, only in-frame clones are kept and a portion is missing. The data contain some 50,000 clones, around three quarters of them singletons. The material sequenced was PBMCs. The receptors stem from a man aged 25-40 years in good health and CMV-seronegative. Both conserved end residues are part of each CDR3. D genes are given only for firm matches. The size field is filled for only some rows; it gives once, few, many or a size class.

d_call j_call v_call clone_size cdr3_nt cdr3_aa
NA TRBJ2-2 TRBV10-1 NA TGCGCCAGCAGTGTCCAGGGTCTGGCCCCCGGGGAGCTGTTTTTT CASSVQGLAPGELFF
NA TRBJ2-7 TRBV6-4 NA TGTGCCAGCAGGGAAGGCAGACAGGTCCTCGAGCAGTACTTC CASREGRQVLEQYF
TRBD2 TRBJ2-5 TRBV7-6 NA TGTGCCAGCAGCTTAAGGCCTAGCGGAAGAGAGACCCAGTACTTC CASSLRPSGRETQYF
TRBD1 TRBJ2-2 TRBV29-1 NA TGCAGCGTTGCGGGGACAGCAACGAACACCGGGGAGCTGTTTTTT CSVAGTATNTGELFF
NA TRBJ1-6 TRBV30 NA TGTGCCTGGAGTCAAAATTCACCCCTCCACTTT CAWSQNSPLHF
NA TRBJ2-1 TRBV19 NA TGTGCCAGTAGTATGAGGGACTTGGTGGGTGAGCAGTTCTTC CASSMRDLVGEQFF
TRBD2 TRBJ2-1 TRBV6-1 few TGTGCCAGCAGTCCGCGGGAGACCACCTACAATGAGCAGTTCTTC CASSPRETTYNEQFF
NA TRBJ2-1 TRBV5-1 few TGCGCCAGCAGCTTGGGGTGCTGCGGGATAAATGAGCAGTTCTTC CASSLGCCGINEQFF
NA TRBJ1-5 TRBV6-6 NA TGTGCCAGCAGTGCGTCGGGTTGGAGCAATCAGCCCCAGCATTTT CASSASGWSNQPQHF
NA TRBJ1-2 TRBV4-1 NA TGCGCCAGCAGCCCCGGACTGAACTATGGCTACACCTTC CASSPGLNYGYTF
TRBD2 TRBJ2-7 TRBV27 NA TGTGCCAGCAGTTTGGGGGGGAGGTACGAGCAGTACTTC CASSLGGRYEQYF
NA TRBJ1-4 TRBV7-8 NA TGTGCCAGCAGCTTAGCACGGTACGGGGTCTGGGAAAAACTGTTTTTT CASSLARYGVWEKLFF
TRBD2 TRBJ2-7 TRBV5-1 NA TGCGCCAGCAGCTTTGGCGGGAGCTCCTACGAGCAGTACTTC CASSFGGSSYEQYF
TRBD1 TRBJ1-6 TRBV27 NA TGTGCCAGCAGTCCCACAGGGGGTTTTTCACCCCTCCACTTT CASSPTGGFSPLHF
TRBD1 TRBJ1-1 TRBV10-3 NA TGTGCCATCAGTGAGTCGGACAGGGTGAACACTGAAGCTTTCTTT CAISESDRVNTEAFF
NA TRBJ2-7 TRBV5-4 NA TGTGCCAGCAGCGGTCCCAACAGCTCCTACGAGCAGTACTTC CASSGPNSSYEQYF
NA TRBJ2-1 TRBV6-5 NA TGTGCCAGCAGTTACAGGCTAGCCGTCAATGAGCAGTTCTTC CASSYRLAVNEQFF
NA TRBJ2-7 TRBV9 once TGTGCCAGCAGCGTAGATGGGGGGTTCTACGAGCAGTACTTC CASSVDGGFYEQYF
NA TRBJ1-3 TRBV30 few TGTGCCTGGCAACCCCGGGACTCGCGCTCTGGAAACACCATATATTTT CAWQPRDSRSGNTIYF
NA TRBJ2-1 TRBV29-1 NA TGCAGCGTCCGCGGGACAGCTCTGGGTGAGCAGTTCTTC CSVRGTALGEQFF
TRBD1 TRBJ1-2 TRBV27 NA TGTGCCAGCAGTTTAGAGCCAGGGGGCGGCTACACCTTC CASSLEPGGGYTF
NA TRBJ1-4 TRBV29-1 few TGCAGCGTTGGCACAGGTCTTACTAATGAAAAACTGTTTTTT CSVGTGLTNEKLFF
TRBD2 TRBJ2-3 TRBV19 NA TGTGCCAGGGTACTAGCGGAGAGCACAGATACGCAGTATTTT CARVLAESTDTQYF
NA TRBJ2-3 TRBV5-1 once TGCGCCAGCAGCTTGGCCGCAGGGGAGACAGATACGCAGTATTTT CASSLAAGETDTQYF
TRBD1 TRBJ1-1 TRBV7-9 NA TGTGCCAGCAGCGCGGGACAGGGACTCGAAGCTTTCTTT CASSAGQGLEAFF
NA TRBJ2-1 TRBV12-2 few TGTGCAAGTCGCTCCCGTTCCCCGAACTCGGGGGCTAGCGGGAGAATTGGCAATGAGCAGTTCTTC CASRSRSPNSGASGRIGNEQFF
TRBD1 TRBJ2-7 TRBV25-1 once TGTGCCAGCAGCGCGCGACAGGGGGATTACGAGCAGTACTTC CASSARQGDYEQYF
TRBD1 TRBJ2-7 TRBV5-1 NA TGCGCCAGCAGCTTGGACAGGGGGGCCTACGAGCAGTACTTC CASSLDRGAYEQYF
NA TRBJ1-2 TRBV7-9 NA TGTGCCAGCAGCTTTAACCGGGATGGCTACACCTTC CASSFNRDGYTF
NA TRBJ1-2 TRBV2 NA TGTGCCAGCAGTGAGGACAAAAATAACTATGGCTACACCTTC CASSEDKNNYGYTF
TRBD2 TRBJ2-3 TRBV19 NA TGTGCCAGTAGGTTAGCGGGAACAGATACGCAGTATTTT CASRLAGTDTQYF